The T cell receptor beta chain under discussion was sequenced for a study of neurological immune-mediated disorders. The unsorted libraries originated from 2 million PBMCs kept at -80 C. The germline gives CDR1 SQVTM, CDR2 ANQGSEA. CDR3 length: 18 residues. Trimming removed 0 bases at V and 0 bases at J, with 18 bases between. 5'RACE generated cDNA with 10-nucleotide random UMIs. TCRdb used MiXCR to reprocess the 5' RACE reads, holding one entry per CDR3 protein. The sample holds about 80,000 distinct CDR3 sequences, roughly 4.8% seen once. The study's findings and limits: The repertoires of 18 of 34 multiple sclerosis patients were placed by phylogenetic grouping in a single related-CDR3 cluster, which may be a signature. None of the CDR3 amino acid sequences of expanded clones were shared across subjects, and this suggested private repertoires in all groups.

This clonotype has just a few counts. Its antigen is not known. The origin of this receptor is a woman aged 30 to 39 with multiple sclerosis. Material for sequencing was PBMCs. This rearrangement joins TRBV29-1 to TRBJ1-5; TRBD1 is a possible D gene (6 bases). The CDR3 region is CSVEDPIQGGYSNQPQHF. CDR3 in DNA: TGCAGCGTTGAAGATCCCATTCAAGGGGGGTATAGCAATCAGCCCCAGCATTTT.